The next 28 T cell receptor beta chains were all read from a single sample in a study of cytomegalovirus exposure and HLA in healthy donors. Some clones are missing from TCRdb's copy, which holds only in-frame ones; the method was immunoSEQ multiplex PCR. Among some 150,000 clones listed, around 86% were seen once. Sequenced: PBMCs. The receptors shown here come from a man between 18 and 35 years old in good health and CMV-seropositive.

This rearrangement joins TRBV9 to TRBJ2-1; D is undetermined. This CDR3 contains 17 residues. Trimming pared 0 bases from V and 0 bases from J, leaving 13 bases between. The germline CDR1 and CDR2 sequences are SGDLS and YYNGEE. CDR3 sequence: CASSVARRTGSYNEQFF. DNA for the CDR3: TGTGCCAGCAGCGTAGCTCGGCGAACGGGCTCCTACAATGAGCAGTTCTTC.

This rearrangement joins TRBV29-1 to TRBJ2-7, with D unclear. The CDR3 has 12 amino acids. V was pared by 4 bases and J by 3 bases, with 10 bases between. Per germline, CDR1 SQVTM and CDR2 ANQGSEA. In DNA, the CDR3 is TGCAGCGTTGTCGCAGGATTCTACGAGCAGTACTTC. Translation gives CSVVAGFYEQYF.

V and J are TRBV28 and TRBJ1-5; no firm D call. With 4 bases removed from V and 5 bases from J, the gap between germline ends came to 6 bases. The CDR3 spans 12 residues. Germline V gene data show CDR1 as MDHEN and CDR2 as SYDVKM. The CDR3 DNA reads TGTGCCAGCAGTTCCCTAGATCAGCCCCAGCATTTT. The encoded protein is CASSSLDQPQHF.

The V gene is TRBV9, the J gene TRBJ2-3; D perhaps matches TRBD2 (6 bases). Germline CDR1 and CDR2: SGDLS and YYNGEE. The ends were cut back, 0 bases at V and 1 base at J, with 9 bases in the middle. The CDR3 length is 15 residues. DNA of the CDR3: TGTGCCAGCAGCGTAGACGGGGGAGGCACAGATACGCAGTATTTT. Its translation: CASSVDGGGTDTQYF.

V gene TRBV7-2 combines with J gene TRBJ1-1; D not certain. Per germline, CDR1 SGHTA and CDR2 FQGNSA. Trimming shortened V by 3 bases and J by 11 bases, and 16 bases separated the two germline ends. The CDR3 covers 13 residues. CDR3 loop: CASSLVAAVEAFF. The CDR3 DNA reads as TGTGCCAGCAGCTTGGTAGCCGCGGTAGAGGCTTTCTTT.

In its sample, this clone was seen a few times. This rearrangement joins TRBV19 to TRBJ2-6; D gene unclear. This CDR3 is built from 15 residues. Per germline, CDR1 LNHDA and CDR2 SQIVND (reference sequence). The germline V and J ends were trimmed by 3 bases and 0 bases, with 6 bases remaining between them. CDR3 in DNA: TGTGCCAGTAGTATCGGGTTCTCTGGGGCCAACGTCCTGACTTTC. Protein: CASSIGFSGANVLTF.

This clone has only one observation. J is TRBJ1-2 and V is TRBV6-1; 8 bases line up with TRBD1. This CDR3 is built from 15 residues. In germline, CDR1 is MNHNS, CDR2 SASEGT. J lost 5 bases, V lost 5 bases, and 10 bases had no gene match. The CDR3 region has the DNA TGTGCCAGCAGTTTAGAAGAGGACAGGGTTTATGGCTACACCTTC. This sequence encodes CASSLEEDRVYGYTF.

The rearrangement joins TRBV4-2 to TRBJ1-5; tentative D call: TRBD1 (6 bases). Trimming took off 0 bases at V and 5 bases at J, with 11 bases between the two ends. Germline V lookup: CDR1 LGHNA, CDR2 YNFKEQ. The CDR3 covers 15 residues. The CDR3 spells CASSQEQGVDQPQHF. In DNA, the CDR3 is TGTGCCAGCAGCCAAGAACAGGGAGTCGATCAGCCCCAGCATTTT.

The chain combines TRBV5-6 with TRBJ2-5; tentative D call: TRBD2 (6 bases). The CDR3 consists of 13 residues. The germline V and J ends were trimmed by 2 bases and 5 bases, with 10 bases remaining between them. CDR1 is SGHDT and CDR2 is YYEEEE in the germline V gene. The CDR3 region is CASSLLAGETQYF. CDR3 DNA: TGTGCCAGCAGCTTACTAGCCGGGGAGACCCAGTACTTC.

This clone has a handful of counts. The rearrangement links TRBV5-1 to TRBJ2-1; possibly TRBD1 for D (6 bases). Per the germline V gene, CDR1 is SGHRS and CDR2 is YFSETQ. V dropped 3 bases and J dropped 10 bases, with 8 bases sitting between them. The CDR3 contains 11 residues. The CDR3, as DNA: TGCGCCAGCAGCTCTACAGGGGAGCAGTTCTTC. The encoded protein is CASSSTGEQFF.

The V gene is TRBV27, the J gene TRBJ2-7; TRBD2 matches 14 bases. Trimming at V came to 3 bases and at J to 6 bases, leaving 4 bases not matched to a gene. This CDR3 spans 15 amino acids. The germline CDR1 and CDR2 sequences are MNHEY and SMNVEV (reference sequence). The CDR3 is CASSFGGLAGAEQYF. CDR3 coding DNA: TGTGCCAGCAGTTTTGGGGGACTAGCGGGGGCCGAGCAGTACTTC.

The gene calls are TRBV5-4 and TRBJ2-3, with a weak D call TRBD2 (5 bases). The CDR3 covers 13 residues. Germline V gene data show CDR1 as SGHNT and CDR2 as YYREEE (reference sequence). V lost 4 bases, J lost 2 bases, and 8 bases lay in between. CDR3 residues: CASSVDSTDTQYF. The CDR3 DNA is TGTGCCAGCAGCGTGGACTCCACAGATACGCAGTATTTT. Full variable domain (missing parts from reference TRBV5-4 and TRBJ2-3): ETGVTQSPTHLIKTRGQQVTLRCSSQSGHNTVSWYQQALGQGPQFIFQYYREEENGRGNFPPRFSGLQFPNYSSELNVNALELDDSALYLCASSVDSTDTQYFGPGTRLTVL.

This chain uses TRBV7-2 with TRBJ1-6; D remains ambiguous. V lost 0 bases to trimming and J lost 9 bases, with 3 bases between them. CDR1 and CDR2 from the germline V gene are SGHTA and FQGNSA. The CDR3 sequence is 12 residues long. In DNA form, the CDR3 reads TGTGCCAGCAGCTTAGCCTTTTCACCCCTCCACTTT. Its protein is CASSLAFSPLHF.

The chain has TRBV2 and TRBJ1-1, with TRBD1 matching 8 bases. Germline V gene data show CDR1 as SNHLY and CDR2 as FYNNEI. Trimming cost V 3 bases and J 0 bases; bases outside gene matches: 15. CDR3 length equals 19 residues. In DNA, the CDR3 is TGTGCCAGCAGTGAGGGCCCCGGGACAGGCAAAGCCATGAACACTGAAGCTTTCTTT. This translates into CASSEGPGTGKAMNTEAFF. Together with reference TRBV2 and TRBJ1-1, the CDR3 gives the full variable domain: EPEVTQTPSHQVTQMGQEVILRCVPISNHLYFYWYRQILGQKVEFLVSFYNNEISEKSEIFDDQFSVERPDGSNFTLKIRSTKLEDSAMYFCASSEGPGTGKAMNTEAFFGQGTRLTVV.

This sequence joins TRBV10-3 and TRBJ2-3; 12 nucleotides agree with TRBD2. The V segment lost 11 bases and the J segment 2 bases; nucleotides outside the gene matches: 8. CDR3 length: 15 residues. Germline values: CDR1 ENHRY, CDR2 SYGVKD. Written as DNA, the CDR3 is TGTGCCTCCGGGACTAGCGGGCGGGACACAGATACGCAGTATTTT. Amino acids: CASGTSGRDTDTQYF.

As to this clone: Without the conserved terminal phenylalanine or tryptophan, this CDR3 likely stems from a read error. No DNA is shown, since the ends of the CDR3 on it are uncertain; the CDR3 is the one TCRdb lists. The V call is TRBV7-8, the J call TRBJ2-3; the table's D call TRBD1 went unverified against the DNA. Germline assignment: CDR1 SGHVS and CDR2 FQNEAQ. The CDR3 is 12 residues long, counting both termini. The CDR3 region is CASSLGRDRARL.

The chain uses TRBV11-2 and TRBJ2-1, with 14 nucleotides matching TRBD2. With 4 bases clipped from V and 9 bases from J, the junction kept 8 bases outside the gene matches. CDR3 size: 16 residues. In germline, CDR1 is SGHAT, CDR2 FQNNGV. The DNA for the CDR3 is TGTGCCAGCAGCTCCCGACTAGCGGGGGGGCGTACTGAGCAGTTCTTC. This encodes CASSSRLAGGRTEQFF.

The CDR3 nucleotides are TGTGCCATCAGTATCTCCGGGACAGCTCAAGAGACCCAGTACTTC. Protein product: CAISISGTAQETQYF. This rearrangement joins TRBV10-3 to TRBJ2-5, with 7 bases identical to TRBD1. Germline values: CDR1 ENHRY, CDR2 SYGVKD. Trimming took 5 bases from V and 2 from J; bases not matched to a gene: 8. This CDR3 is built from 15 residues.

The V call is TRBV21-1, the J call TRBJ2-7; the DNA was not compared with TRBD2, the D call given in the table. TRBV21-1 is termed a pseudogene. The CDR3 runs to 17 residues. The CDR3 spells CASSRGLLAGGRDEQYF. In DNA form, the CDR3 reads TGTGCCAGCAGCAGAGGGTTACTAGCGGGAGGACGGGACGAGCAGTACTTC.

V usage is TRBV9 and J usage is TRBJ2-5, with unresolved D. Trimming left V 0 bases short and J 5 bases short, with 23 bases between. Germline assignment: CDR1 SGDLS and CDR2 YYNGEE. The CDR3 covers 18 residues. The CDR3 loop is CASSVVEGTGSSGETQYF. CDR3 sequence (DNA): TGTGCCAGCAGCGTAGTGGAAGGCACCGGCTCCTCCGGGGAGACCCAGTACTTC.

The rearrangement joins TRBV9 to TRBJ2-2, with 7 positions matching TRBD2. Germline lookup yields CDR1 SGDLS and CDR2 YYNGEE. V was pared by 4 bases and J by 1 base, with 7 bases of the junction left unmatched. This CDR3 spans 16 amino acids. The CDR3 nucleotides read TGTGCCAGCAGCTTCGAGCGGGACCTGAACACCGGGGAGCTGTTTTTT. Translation gives CASSFERDLNTGELFF.

This sequence joins TRBV7-9 and TRBJ2-7; 16 positions agree with TRBD2. The CDR3 runs to 16 residues. Looked up from germline, CDR1 is SEHNR and CDR2 is FQNEAQ (reference sequence). Losses at the gene ends were 5 bases for V and 4 bases for J; bases not matched to a gene: 5. The chain's CDR3 is CASSGTSGREVYEQYF. The CDR3 DNA sequence: TGTGCCAGCAGCGGGACTAGCGGGAGGGAAGTTTACGAGCAGTACTTC.

The chain has TRBV4-3 and TRBJ2-7; 14 bases are shared with TRBD2. This CDR3 has 16 residues. The V gene's germline CDR1 is LGHNA and CDR2 YSLEER. V shed 4 bases, J shed 6 bases, and the junction held 8 bases outside the gene matches. DNA of the CDR3: TGCGCCAGCAGCCCAGGACTAGCGGGAGGCGGGTTCGAGCAGTACTTC. Translated: CASSPGLAGGGFEQYF.

The CDR3 DNA reads as TGTGCCAGCAGCTCCGGGACAGCCACACGGCAGTACTTC. The encoded protein is CASSSGTATRQYF. The V gene is TRBV6-5, the J gene TRBJ2-7, with 7 bases identical to TRBD1. Germline V CDR1 and CDR2: MNHEY, SVGAGI. The CDR3 is 13 residues long. V dropped 6 bases and J dropped 9; count of bases not matched to a gene: 11.

The rearrangement joins TRBV19 to TRBJ1-1, with D maybe TRBD1 (5 bases). Germline CDR1 is LNHDA and CDR2 is SQIVND (reference sequence). V was trimmed by 0 bases and J by 4 bases, leaving 12 bases between them. This CDR3 region has 15 residues. CDR3 DNA sequence: TGTGCCAGTAGTATAGAACACAGGCTAACCACTGAAGCTTTCTTT. This translates into CASSIEHRLTTEAFF. The variable domain in full, completed from reference TRBV19 and TRBJ1-1, reads DGGITQSPKYLFRKEGQNVTLSCEQNLNHDAMYWYRQDPGQGLRLIYYSQIVNDFQKGDIAEGYSVSREKKESFPLTVTSAQKNPTAFYLCASSIEHRLTTEAFFGQGTRLTVV.

The chain employs TRBV11-2 and TRBJ1-5; D is undetermined. The CDR3 contains 13 residues. Trimming stripped 6 bases from V and 5 bases from J, with 11 bases between. Germline lookup yields CDR1 SGHAT and CDR2 FQNNGV. The CDR3 loop reads CASSLAGDQPQHF. CDR3 DNA: TGTGCCAGCAGTCTAGCCGGGGATCAGCCCCAGCATTTT.

The J gene is TRBJ2-1, the V gene TRBV9; 9 positions agree with TRBD1. The V gene end was trimmed by 4 bases and the J gene end by 12 bases; junction bases not matched to a gene: 14. The CDR3 loop spans 15 amino acids. CDR1 is SGDLS and CDR2 is YYNGEE in the germline V gene. The CDR3 loop is CASSPRSQGAKRQFF. The CDR3 nucleotides read TGTGCCAGCAGCCCTCGATCACAGGGGGCTAAACGGCAGTTCTTC.

This chain connects TRBV18 to TRBJ1-1, with D possibly TRBD1 on 5 matching bases. Germline CDR1 is KGHSH and CDR2 is LQKENI. Between the trimmed V and J ends, which lost 1 base and 2 bases, there was a span of 8 bases. The length of the CDR3 is 14 residues. The CDR3 sequence is CASSPQGINTEAFF. Here the CDR3 DNA reads TGTGCCAGCTCACCACAGGGGATAAACACTGAAGCTTTCTTT.